This entry concerns a single T cell receptor beta chain. Its target is unknown. As for time point: newly diagnosed GD, antithyroid drugs for less than 3 months. Researchers made the TCR library from RNA that was extracted from PBMCs. The CDR3 runs 13 residues. Germline V lookup: CDR1 MNHEY, CDR2 SVGAGI. The V gene lost 2 bases and the J gene lost 4 bases, with 6 bases spanning the gap. This entry belongs to a study of regulatory T cells in long-lasting Graves disease. Whole-study findings and limits: Researchers examined only peripheral blood and not thyroid tissue.

Construction of TCR beta libraries relied on iRepertoire HTBI primers and on Arm-PCR targeting CDR3 regions. A single record per CDR3 protein comes from TCRdb applying MiXCR to the multiplex PCR reads. Among 450,000 to 700,000 distinct CDR3 sequences listed, 13% were seen once. These same records also appear under a second study, on T cells in Graves' hyperthyroidism and ophthalmopathy. As that study records: The HTBI primer set drove a first-round RT-PCR of the TCR CDR3. Onset of ophthalmopathy came a median about 6.5 months after the model predicted it.

The sample consisted of peripheral blood mononuclear cells (PBMCs), taken at new diagnosis, from a patient treated with antithyroid drugs. The sequence was obtained from a man aged 30-40 years with Graves disease. The chain links TRBV6-5 to TRBJ1-5; D not certain. This CDR3 reads CASSYRQNQPQHF. The DNA of the CDR3 is TGTGCCAGCAGTTACAGGCAAAATCAGCCCCAGCATTTT.